This T cell receptor (beta chain) was profiled in a study of tissue T cells after allogeneic stem cell transplantation. V shed 4 bases and J shed 0 bases, with 10 bases lying between them. Germline V gene sequence: CDR1 GKSSPN, CDR2 SITVG. The CDR3 consists of 13 residues. Sequencing was performed with immunoSEQ multiplex PCR; in TCRdb, only in-frame clones are kept and a portion is missing. The sample includes over 6,500 clones, roughly 45% of them seen just once. Details on this clone: The antigen is unknown. All gene names here are mouse names. Read coverage stops 1 residue before the CDR3 terminus; the germline J gene supplies the remainder.

Study-wide results and caveats: Across patients, clones rarely overlapped, yet motif clusters were shared tissue-specifically.

Time point: mouse harvest day 7 after allogeneic transplant. Each mouse received 10^7 T-cell-depleted marrow cells plus 10^6 splenic CD5+ T cells by tail vein. The source material was lymph node tissue. The V gene is TRBV31, the J gene TRBJ2-7; tentatively, D is TRBD2 (7 bases). The origin of this receptor is a female BALB/c mouse given C57BL/6 T cells with graft-versus-host disease after an allogeneic hematopoietic cell transplant. The sequenced CDR3 bases are TGTGCCTGGACTGGGGGCCCCTCCTATGAACAGTAC. Translated: CAWTGGPSYEQY. The whole CDR3 sequence reads CAWTGGPSYEQYF.